A single sample is the source of the 17 T cell receptor beta chains below, sequenced in a study of response to subunit inactivated influenza vaccine (dated by TCRdb to 2017 to 2018). The time point label, read with the paper, signifies: 45 days after influenza vaccine administration. Libraries came from RT-PCR. Sequenced using an Illumina HiSeq 2500. TCRdb reworked the public reads: Q25 trimming with fastp, MiXCR clone assembly, productive beta chains retained. Entries that share a CDR3 protein sequence are merged under the most common genes and DNA. This sample holds over 150,000 distinct CDR3 sequences; 11% were observed only once. Jointly, the top ten make up around 11% of the sample. The source was non-naive T cells sorted from PBMCs, collected about 40 days after vaccination. What this sample's cell subset or site label stands for: memory T cell fraction. The source of these receptors is a man in his fifties or sixties who received an inactivated influenza vaccine. Donor details come from another sample of the same person, matched by shared clones.

The DNA of the CDR3 is TGTGCCAGCAGCACCTACAGGGGGCGCAACGAGCAGTACTTC. Amino acid sequence: CASSTYRGRNEQYF. The genes are TRBV7-8 and TRBJ2-7; 9 nucleotides match TRBD1. This CDR3 region has 14 residues. Trimming at V came to 5 bases and at J to 5 bases, leaving 7 bases not matched to a gene. CDR1 is SGHVS, CDR2 FQNEAQ, per germline.

This sequence joins TRBV18 and TRBJ1-5; D remains ambiguous. V gave up 4 bases and J gave up 5 bases, with 9 bases separating them. CDR1 is KGHSH and CDR2 is LQKENI in the germline V gene. The CDR3 sequence is 13 residues long. The CDR3 loop is CASSREWDQPQHF. The CDR3 DNA reads TGTGCCAGCTCACGAGAGTGGGATCAGCCCCAGCATTTT.

This clonotype was recorded many times. The chain has TRBV12-3 or TRBV12-4 and TRBJ2-7; 7 bases are a match to TRBD1. The V gene end was trimmed by 5 bases and the J gene end by 3 bases; junction bases not matched to a gene: 1. This CDR3 contains 12 residues. DNA of the CDR3: TGTGCCAGCAGTAGGGACAGCTACGAGCAGTACTTC. It translates to CASSRDSYEQYF.

The rearrangement links TRBV20-1 to TRBJ2-7; 7 nucleotides line up with TRBD2. V shed 4 bases, J shed 2 bases, and the junction held 11 bases outside the gene matches. The germline CDR1 and CDR2 sequences are DFQATT and SNEGSKA (reference sequence). The CDR3 is 15 residues long. This CDR3 is CSATARGGGTYEQYF. CDR3 bases: TGCAGTGCTACCGCTCGTGGCGGGGGAACCTACGAGCAGTACTTC.

This clonotype was seen at least ten times. V usage is TRBV15 and J usage is TRBJ2-1; D not certain. The CDR3 runs 16 residues. The V gene lost 6 bases and the J gene lost 8 bases, with 23 bases spanning the gap. In germline, CDR1 is LNHNV, CDR2 YYDKDF (reference sequence). CDR3: CATSSPSRSILDEQFF. In nucleotides, the CDR3 is TGTGCCACCAGTTCTCCGAGTAGAAGTATTCTCGATGAGCAGTTCTTC.

The chain is built from TRBV7-9 and TRBJ2-5, with D possibly being TRBD1 (6 bases). CDR3 length equals 15 residues. The germline CDR1 and CDR2 sequences are SEHNR and FQNEAQ (reference sequence). V lost 2 bases to trimming and J lost 4 bases, with 14 bases between them. In nucleotides, the CDR3 is TGTGCCAGCAGCTTAACCCTCAGGGGTTCAGAGACCCAGTACTTC. Translated, it gives CASSLTLRGSETQYF.

V gene TRBV11-1 combines with J gene TRBJ1-2; no reliable D call. CDR3 length: 12 amino acids. Germline lookup yields CDR1 SGHAT and CDR2 FQDESV (reference sequence). The V end was cut by 5 bases, the J end by 4 bases, with 8 bases between. CDR3 nucleotide sequence: TGTGCCAGCAGCCCGGTGGGCTATGGCTACACCTTC. Translating gives CASSPVGYGYTF.

This clonotype was seen repeatedly, ten times or more. The chain combines TRBV12-3 or TRBV12-4 with TRBJ1-6; D possibly corresponds to TRBD1 (5 bases). Trimming shortened V by 6 bases and J by 10 bases, and 16 bases separated the two germline ends. This CDR3 has 14 amino acids. The CDR3 spells CASSDRGGRSPLHF. The DNA of the CDR3 is TGTGCCAGCAGCGACCGGGGGGGAAGGTCACCCCTCCACTTT.

This clonotype has more than one count but fewer than ten. The V and J genes are TRBV25-1 and TRBJ2-1; 11 positions match TRBD1. After removal of 3 bases from V and 2 bases from J, the junction contained 24 bases not matched to a gene. This CDR3 has 23 residues. The V gene's germline CDR1 is MGHDK and CDR2 SYGVNS. The DNA of the CDR3 is TGTGCCAGCAGTGACCACGGGACAGGGGGTTTTCTACCCAGGTGGGGAGCCTACAATGAGCAGTTCTTC. It translates to CASSDHGTGGFLPRWGAYNEQFF.

This clonotype turned up a few times. This chain uses TRBV4-1 with TRBJ2-3, with unresolved D. The CDR3 spans 16 residues. Germline assignment: CDR1 MGHRA and CDR2 YSYEKL. V was pared by 2 bases and J by 0 bases, with 12 bases between. DNA for the CDR3: TGCGCCAGCAGCCAATGGGGTCCGTCTAGCACAGATACGCAGTATTTT. Its translation is CASSQWGPSSTDTQYF.

The V call is TRBV18, the J call TRBJ2-1; 14 bases are a match to TRBD2. The CDR3 has 15 amino acids. The V segment lost 3 bases and the J segment 9 bases; nucleotides outside the gene matches: 4. Germline CDR1 reads KGHSH; CDR2 reads LQKENI. The CDR3 reads CASSPGLAGVGEQFF. CDR3 nucleotide sequence: TGTGCCAGCTCACCGGGACTAGCGGGAGTGGGTGAGCAGTTCTTC.

This clonotype appeared many times. For the CDR3, the DNA is TGTGCCAGCAGTTACCAGCCAGGACCCTATGGCTACACCTTC. Amino acids: CASSYQPGPYGYTF. This rearrangement joins TRBV6-5 to TRBJ1-2; D ambiguous. CDR3 length: 14 residues. From germline, CDR1 is MNHEY and CDR2 SVGAGI. Trimming removed 2 bases from V and 4 bases from J, with 11 bases in between.

This clonotype was counted many times. The chain combines TRBV4-1 with TRBJ2-7, with 8 bases that match TRBD1. Trimming removed 0 bases from V and 6 bases from J; junction bases left unmatched: 1. The CDR3 is 13 residues long. CDR1 is MGHRA, CDR2 YSYEKL, per germline. Written as DNA, the CDR3 is TGCGCCAGCAGCCAAGACAGGGGGCTCGAGCAGTACTTC. Translated, it gives CASSQDRGLEQYF.

This clonotype was recorded at least ten times. The chain links TRBV20-1 to TRBJ2-1, with D unresolved. The V end lost 6 bases, the J end lost 10 bases, and 16 bases lay between the germline ends. The V gene's germline CDR1 is DFQATT and CDR2 SNEGSKA (reference sequence). The CDR3 contains 12 residues. The CDR3 loop reads CSAARSGVEQFF. The CDR3 DNA follows: TGCAGTGCCGCTAGATCTGGGGTCGAGCAGTTCTTC.

This clonotype was detected ten times or more. The chain links TRBV12-3 or TRBV12-4 to TRBJ2-4; possible D gene TRBD2, 6 bases. V shed 8 bases and J shed 6 bases, with 11 bases lying between them. The CDR3 runs 12 residues. The DNA of the CDR3 is TGTGCCAGCTCCGGGAGTGGAAACATTCAGTACTTC. It is translated as CASSGSGNIQYF.

Many counts were recorded for this clonotype. The V and J genes are TRBV4-3 and TRBJ2-3, with TRBD2 as a possible D gene (5 bases). This CDR3 comprises 17 residues. CDR1 is LGHNA, CDR2 YSLEER, per germline. The V and J ends lost 0 bases and 4 bases respectively, with 17 bases between them. In DNA, the CDR3 is TGCGCCAGCAGCCAAGATGGCGGCACACGGGGATCAGATACGCAGTATTTT. The encoded protein is CASSQDGGTRGSDTQYF.

Many counts were recorded for this clonotype. V usage is TRBV5-1 and J usage is TRBJ1-4; D not resolved. Germline loops: CDR1 SGHRS, CDR2 YFSETQ. The CDR3 has 14 residues. The germline V and J ends were trimmed by 2 bases and 2 bases, with 7 bases remaining between them. For the CDR3, the DNA is TGCGCCAGCAGCTTCGGACGGACTAATGAAAAACTGTTTTTT. This gives the protein CASSFGRTNEKLFF.